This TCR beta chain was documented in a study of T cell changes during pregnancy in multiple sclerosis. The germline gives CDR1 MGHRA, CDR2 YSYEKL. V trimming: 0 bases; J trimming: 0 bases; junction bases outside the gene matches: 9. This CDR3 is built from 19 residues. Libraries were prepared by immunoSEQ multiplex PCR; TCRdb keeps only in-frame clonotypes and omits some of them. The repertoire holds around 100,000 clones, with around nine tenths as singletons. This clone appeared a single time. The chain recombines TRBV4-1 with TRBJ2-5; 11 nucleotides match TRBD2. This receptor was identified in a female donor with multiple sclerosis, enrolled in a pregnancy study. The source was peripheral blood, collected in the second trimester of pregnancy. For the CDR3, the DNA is TGCGCCAGCAGCCAAGATGGGGTAGCGGGGGGGATGTACCAAGAGACCCAGTACTTC. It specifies CASSQDGVAGGMYQETQYF.